The 29 T cell receptor beta chains in this list originate from one sample, sequenced in a study of vaccination and CD4 T cells after COVID-19. The treatment is: roughly ten-day PBMC culture with coronavirus spike peptide pools or control peptides (ViraFEST assay). Their antigen targets remain unknown. Scientists ran DNA taken from cultured CD4+ T cells through the Oncomine TCR Beta short-read assay for sequencing. Each CDR3 protein gets one entry after TCRdb re-called the PCR reads with MiXCR. In the table there are approximately 14,000 distinct CDR3 sequences, 50% to 55% of which are singletons. Material: CD4+ T cells from blood, cultured in vitro. The receptors here all came from a human donor who had recovered from COVID-19.

The chain is built from TRBV11-3 and TRBJ2-7, with 8 bases that match TRBD2. Looked up from germline, CDR1 is SGHNT and CDR2 is YENEEA. V lost 5 bases, J lost 3 bases, and 12 bases stayed unmatched. The CDR3 sequence is 16 residues long. The CDR3 protein is CASSLYPGLGIYEQYF. The CDR3 bases are TGTGCCAGCAGCCTCTACCCGGGACTAGGTATCTACGAGCAGTACTTC. Based on the CDR3 plus reference TRBV11-3 and TRBJ2-7, the full variable domain is EAGVVQSPRYKIIEKKQPVAFWCNPISGHNTLYWYLQNLGQGPELLIRYENEEAVDDSQLPKDRFSAERLKGVDSTLKIQPAELGDSAVYLCASSLYPGLGIYEQYFGPGTRLTVT.

The rearrangement joins TRBV20-1 to TRBJ1-1; D not certain. The germline gives CDR1 DFQATT, CDR2 SNEGSKA (reference sequence). There are 15 residues in the CDR3. V lost 6 bases and J lost 2, with 19 bases in between. DNA of the CDR3: TGCAGTGCCGGTATTCATAGGGCCACTAACACTGAAGCTTTCTTT. This encodes CSAGIHRATNTEAFF.

The chain carries TRBV15 and TRBJ2-1, with D unresolved. Germline V lookup: CDR1 LNHNV, CDR2 YYDKDF (reference sequence). CDR3 length: 15 amino acids. The V end lost 2 bases, the J end lost 8 bases, and 16 bases lay between the germline ends. The CDR3 region is CATSRPFFRGYEQFF. CDR3 coding DNA: TGTGCCACCAGCAGACCTTTTTTCAGAGGCTATGAGCAGTTCTTC.

The chain is built from TRBV20-1 and TRBJ1-2; the D is unclear. This CDR3 is 14 amino acids long. Germline CDR1 is DFQATT and CDR2 is SNEGSKA (reference sequence). Trimming stripped 0 bases from V and 5 bases from J, with 13 bases between. The CDR3 is CSARDGSSPYGYTF. The CDR3 DNA sequence: TGCAGTGCTAGAGATGGGAGCAGCCCGTATGGCTACACCTTC.

The chain recombines TRBV20-1 with TRBJ1-5, with TRBD1 matching 8 bases. The germline gives CDR1 DFQATT, CDR2 SNEGSKA (reference sequence). Losses at the gene ends were 3 bases for V and 3 bases for J; bases not matched to a gene: 7. CDR3 length: 15 residues. The CDR3 DNA follows: TGCAGTGCTAGTAAACAGGGGGTTCCCAATCAGCCCCAGCATTTT. Its translation is CSASKQGVPNQPQHF.

This clonotype was found a few times. This chain joins TRBV27 and TRBJ2-7, with D perhaps matching TRBD2 (5 bases). There are 17 residues in the CDR3. Germline values: CDR1 MNHEY, CDR2 SMNVEV (reference sequence). The germline V and J ends were trimmed by 5 bases and 2 bases, with 22 bases remaining between them. CDR3 coding DNA: TGTGCCAGCAGTGTTAGGTCGGGGTTGGCCGCTCCCTACGAGCAGTACTTC. This translates into CASSVRSGLAAPYEQYF.

The chain has TRBV20-1 and TRBJ2-2; 7 positions agree with TRBD2. Trimming took 2 bases from V and 7 from J; bases not matched to a gene: 4. The CDR3 length is 13 residues. Germline V CDR1 and CDR2: DFQATT, SNEGSKA (reference sequence). CDR3 amino acids: CSARPTSYGELFF. For the CDR3, the DNA is TGCAGTGCTAGACCGACTAGCTACGGGGAGCTGTTTTTT.

This clonotype showed up just a few times. The chain is built from TRBV7-2 and TRBJ2-5; 9 nucleotides line up with TRBD2. The germline V gene encodes CDR1 SGHTA and CDR2 FQGNSA. The CDR3 sequence is 14 residues long. V lost 3 bases to trimming and J lost 3 bases; unmatched junction nucleotides: 2. In nucleotides, the CDR3 is TGTGCCAGCAGCTTTCAGCGGGGGGAAGAGACCCAGTACTTC. It encodes CASSFQRGEETQYF.

The CDR3 loop reads CASSFSGPTEAFF. The CDR3 bases are TGTGCCAGCAGCTTCTCAGGACCCACTGAAGCTTTCTTT. The chain links TRBV11-2 to TRBJ1-1, with D hard to call. Per the germline V gene, CDR1 is SGHAT and CDR2 is FQNNGV. V shed 3 bases and J shed 4 bases, with 9 bases lying between them. This CDR3 has 13 amino acids.

The J gene is TRBJ2-5, the V gene TRBV12-3 or TRBV12-4; D remains ambiguous. V lost 6 bases and J lost 4, with 12 bases in between. The CDR3 is 13 amino acids. In DNA form, the CDR3 reads TGTGCCAGCAGCCTCGGGCCCCGAGAGACCCAGTACTTC. Translating it yields CASSLGPRETQYF.

The chain recombines TRBV27 with TRBJ1-1; TRBD1 is a possible D gene (5 bases). The CDR3 covers 14 residues. The V gene lost 6 bases and the J gene lost 5 bases, with 16 bases spanning the gap. Germline V lookup: CDR1 MNHEY, CDR2 SMNVEV (reference sequence). This chain's CDR3 is CASRFKGLHTEAFF. The DNA of the CDR3 is TGTGCCAGCAGGTTTAAGGGGTTGCATACTGAAGCTTTCTTT.

This clonotype was found a few times. The gene calls are TRBV6-5 and TRBJ2-1; TRBD1 matches at 8 bases. The CDR3 has 15 residues. The V gene's germline CDR1 is MNHEY and CDR2 SVGAGI. V dropped 2 bases and J dropped 8; count of bases not matched to a gene: 8. This CDR3 is CASSYGQGAVDEQFF. In DNA form, the CDR3 reads TGTGCCAGCAGTTACGGGCAGGGGGCGGTCGATGAGCAGTTCTTC.

The chain couples TRBV7-2 to TRBJ1-3; possible D gene TRBD1, 6 bases. CDR1 and CDR2 (germline): SGHTA, FQGNSA. The CDR3 loop spans 14 amino acids. The V gene lost 3 bases and the J gene lost 14 bases, with 20 bases spanning the gap. The CDR3, as DNA: TGTGCCAGCAGCTTCCCACAGGGAGGGGCGAACCTATATTTT. Its translation: CASSFPQGGANLYF.

V is TRBV6-5 and J is TRBJ1-1; possible D gene TRBD1, 5 bases. This CDR3 is 14 amino acids long. CDR1 is MNHEY and CDR2 is SVGAGI in the germline V gene. Trimming shortened V by 0 bases and J by 4 bases, and 9 bases separated the two germline ends. This CDR3 is CASSYSGEGTEAFF. CDR3 bases: TGTGCCAGCAGTTACTCGGGGGAGGGCACTGAAGCTTTCTTT.

The chain is built from TRBV9 and TRBJ1-1, with 7 positions matching TRBD1. The CDR3 is made up of 15 amino acids. The germline CDR1 and CDR2 sequences are SGDLS and YYNGEE. After removal of 4 bases from V and 0 bases from J, the junction contained 6 bases not matched to a gene. CDR3 sequence (DNA): TGTGCCAGCAGCATACTAACAGGGGTGAACACTGAAGCTTTCTTT. It is translated as CASSILTGVNTEAFF.

The sample holds a few counts of this clonotype. The rearrangement uses TRBV10-3 and TRBJ2-5, with D unclear. This CDR3 has 13 amino acids. The V and J ends lost 10 bases and 0 bases respectively, with 12 bases between them. Looked up from germline, CDR1 is ENHRY and CDR2 is SYGVKD. The CDR3 protein is CATLPRNQETQYF. The CDR3 DNA reads TGTGCCACCTTACCGAGGAACCAAGAGACCCAGTACTTC.

J is TRBJ2-3 and V is TRBV11-2; D unclear. CDR1 SGHAT and CDR2 FQNNGV come from the germline V gene. The CDR3 totals 13 residues. The ends were cut back, 0 bases at V and 3 bases at J, with 4 bases in the middle. As DNA, the CDR3 is TGTGCCAGCAGCTTAGAAAGGACAGATACGCAGTATTTT. It specifies CASSLERTDTQYF.

Here the CDR3 reads CASSQWGQKETQYF. The DNA for the CDR3 is TGTGCCAGCTCTCAATGGGGACAGAAAGAGACCCAGTACTTC. This chain connects TRBV18 to TRBJ2-5; 7 nucleotides line up with TRBD1. The CDR3 has 14 amino acids. Per germline, CDR1 KGHSH and CDR2 LQKENI. Unmatched junction bases numbered 7, after V lost 6 bases and J lost 3 bases.

This chain connects TRBV12-3 or TRBV12-4 to TRBJ2-2; TRBD1 is a possible D gene (5 bases). Trimming pared 6 bases from V and 6 bases from J, leaving 14 bases between. The length of the CDR3 is 14 residues. The CDR3 bases are TGTGCCAGCAGCTCTAACAGGAAGGCCGGGGAGCTGTTTTTT. It codes for CASSSNRKAGELFF.

The V and J genes are TRBV2 and TRBJ1-1; D call uncertain. V lost 6 bases, J lost 2 bases, and 10 bases lay in between. Germline V gene lookup returns CDR1 SNHLY and CDR2 FYNNEI. The CDR3 consists of 13 residues. CDR3: CASRKEGNTEAFF. The CDR3 nucleotides read TGTGCCAGCAGGAAGGAGGGCAACACTGAAGCTTTCTTT.

The chain links TRBV18 to TRBJ1-2; TRBD1 aligns across 8 bases. V lost 1 base, J lost 5 bases, and 12 bases stayed unmatched. The germline CDR1 and CDR2 sequences are KGHSH and LQKENI. CDR3 length equals 17 residues. Here the CDR3 DNA reads TGTGCCAGCTCACCACTCGGACAGGGTCGGGACTTATATGGCTACACCTTC. Amino acids: CASSPLGQGRDLYGYTF.

The chain couples TRBV20-1 to TRBJ2-7, with D possibly being TRBD1 (6 bases). The germline gives CDR1 DFQATT, CDR2 SNEGSKA (reference sequence). The length of the CDR3 is 16 residues. V shed 0 bases and J shed 4 bases, with 19 bases lying between them. The CDR3 region is CSARDSSGHYAYEQYF. CDR3 nucleotide sequence: TGCAGTGCTAGAGATTCCTCGGGACACTACGCTTACGAGCAGTACTTC.

The chain carries TRBV6-1 and TRBJ2-3; 7 nucleotides agree with TRBD1. CDR1 and CDR2 from the germline V gene are MNHNS and SASEGT. The CDR3 extends over 16 amino acids. V lost 6 bases and J lost 1; bases outside the gene matches: 10. The CDR3: CASSPHPGQRTDTQYF. The DNA of the CDR3 is TGTGCCAGCAGCCCACATCCGGGACAGCGCACAGATACGCAGTATTTT.

V and J are TRBV11-3 and TRBJ1-1; 9 bases are a match to TRBD1. The CDR3 sequence is 14 residues long. Germline loops: CDR1 SGHNT, CDR2 YENEEA. J gave up 1 base and V 5 bases, and 2 bases lay outside the gene matches. The CDR3 DNA reads TGTGCCAGCAGCGGACAGGGGAGGAACACTGAAGCTTTCTTT. This codes for CASSGQGRNTEAFF. Full variable domain (outside the CDR3, taken from reference TRBV11-3 and TRBJ1-1): EAGVVQSPRYKIIEKKQPVAFWCNPISGHNTLYWYLQNLGQGPELLIRYENEEAVDDSQLPKDRFSAERLKGVDSTLKIQPAELGDSAVYLCASSGQGRNTEAFFGQGTRLTVV.

This chain links TRBV19 with TRBJ2-1, with D hard to call. CDR3 size: 13 residues. V was clipped by 2 bases and J by 5 bases, with 7 bases between them. Germline values: CDR1 LNHDA, CDR2 SQIVND (reference sequence). The DNA for the CDR3 is TGTGCCAGTAGTATACAGGCCCACAATGAGCAGTTCTTC. Translating it yields CASSIQAHNEQFF. Based on the CDR3 plus reference TRBV19 and TRBJ2-1, the full variable domain is DGGITQSPKYLFRKEGQNVTLSCEQNLNHDAMYWYRQDPGQGLRLIYYSQIVNDFQKGDIAEGYSVSREKKESFPLTVTSAQKNPTAFYLCASSIQAHNEQFFGPGTRLTVL.

This CDR3 is CASSYSKAAPSYEQYF. The CDR3 bases are TGTGCCAGCAGTTACTCGAAGGCGGCCCCCTCCTACGAGCAGTACTTC. J is TRBJ2-7 and V is TRBV6-5; D gene ambiguous. CDR1 is MNHEY, CDR2 SVGAGI, per germline. Trimming removed 0 bases from V and 0 bases from J, with 12 bases in between. There are 16 residues in the CDR3.

The genes are TRBV10-3 and TRBJ1-5; D call uncertain. The germline V gene has CDR1 ENHRY and CDR2 SYGVKD. This CDR3 spans 13 amino acids. The V gene lost 3 bases and the J gene lost 0 bases, with 3 bases spanning the gap. CDR3 in DNA: TGTGCCATCAGTGATTATAGCAATCAGCCCCAGCATTTT. Residues: CAISDYSNQPQHF.

This chain links TRBV6-2 or TRBV6-3 with TRBJ2-4; 8 nucleotides line up with TRBD2. Trimming removed 4 bases from V and 1 base from J; junction bases left unmatched: 6. Looked up from germline, CDR1 is MNHEY and CDR2 is SVGEGT. This CDR3 region has 16 residues. CDR3 sequence reads: CASSSGGVGAKNIQYF. The CDR3 nucleotides read TGTGCCAGCAGTTCGGGGGGGGTGGGTGCCAAAAACATTCAGTACTTC.

V and J are TRBV6-1 and TRBJ2-3; D may be TRBD2 (6 bases). Trimming pared 1 base from V and 14 bases from J, leaving 13 bases between. Germline CDR1 MNHNS, CDR2 SASEGT. The CDR3 spans 12 residues. CDR3 DNA sequence: TGTGCCAGCAGTGAAGGAACGGGAGCGAGGTATTTT. Its protein is CASSEGTGARYF.